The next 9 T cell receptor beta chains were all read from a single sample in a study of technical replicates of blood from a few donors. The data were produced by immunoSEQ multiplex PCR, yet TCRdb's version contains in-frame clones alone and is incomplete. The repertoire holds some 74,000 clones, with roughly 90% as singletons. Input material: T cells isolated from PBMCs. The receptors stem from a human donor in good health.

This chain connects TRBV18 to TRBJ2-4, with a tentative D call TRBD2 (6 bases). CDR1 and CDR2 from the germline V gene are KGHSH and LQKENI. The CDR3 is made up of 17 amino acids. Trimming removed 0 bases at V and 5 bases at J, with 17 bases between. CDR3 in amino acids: CASSPPGGNSGQNIQYF. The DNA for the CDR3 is TGTGCCAGCTCACCACCCGGGGGTAACTCAGGACAAAACATTCAGTACTTC.

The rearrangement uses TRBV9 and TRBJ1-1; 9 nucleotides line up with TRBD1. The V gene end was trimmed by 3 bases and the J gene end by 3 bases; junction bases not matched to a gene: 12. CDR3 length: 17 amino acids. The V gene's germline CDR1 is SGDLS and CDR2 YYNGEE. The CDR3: CASSDGTGGPRDTEAFF. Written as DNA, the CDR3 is TGTGCCAGCAGCGATGGAACAGGGGGCCCTAGGGACACTGAAGCTTTCTTT.

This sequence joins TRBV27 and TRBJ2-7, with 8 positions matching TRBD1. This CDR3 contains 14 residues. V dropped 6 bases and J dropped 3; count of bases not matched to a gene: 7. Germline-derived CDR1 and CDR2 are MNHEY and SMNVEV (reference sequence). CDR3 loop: CASSFGQGNYEQYF. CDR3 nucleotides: TGTGCCAGCAGCTTCGGACAGGGCAACTACGAGCAGTACTTC.

The CDR3 protein is CASSAQSTGNTEAFF. The CDR3, as DNA: TGTGCCAGCAGCGCCCAGAGTACAGGGAACACTGAAGCTTTCTTT. This chain links TRBV13 with TRBJ1-1, with a possible D match to TRBD1 (5 bases). The CDR3 covers 15 residues. Germline V gene lookup returns CDR1 PRHDT and CDR2 FYEKMQ (reference sequence). The ends were cut back, 5 bases at V and 1 base at J, with 14 bases in the middle.

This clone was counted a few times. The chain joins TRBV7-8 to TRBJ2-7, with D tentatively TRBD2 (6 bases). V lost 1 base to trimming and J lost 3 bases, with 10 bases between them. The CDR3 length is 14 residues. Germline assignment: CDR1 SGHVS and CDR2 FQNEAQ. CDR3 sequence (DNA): TGTGCCAGCAGCTTAGTGGCGGGATTCTACGAGCAGTACTTC. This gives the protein CASSLVAGFYEQYF.

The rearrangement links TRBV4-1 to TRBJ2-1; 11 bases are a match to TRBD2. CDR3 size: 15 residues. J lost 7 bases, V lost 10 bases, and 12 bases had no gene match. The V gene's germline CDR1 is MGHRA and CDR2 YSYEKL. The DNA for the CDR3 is TGCGCCACCAGGGGGACTAGCGGTTTTACGAATGAGCAGTTCTTC. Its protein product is CATRGTSGFTNEQFF.

DNA for the CDR3: TGTGCCAGCAGTGGTTGGAAGGACAGAAAAAAACTGTTTTTT. This codes for CASSGWKDRKKLFF. This chain uses TRBV6-1 with TRBJ1-4; D is possibly TRBD1 (6 bases). CDR3 length equals 14 residues. Looked up from germline, CDR1 is MNHNS and CDR2 is SASEGT. V was clipped by 4 bases and J by 9 bases, with 15 bases between them.

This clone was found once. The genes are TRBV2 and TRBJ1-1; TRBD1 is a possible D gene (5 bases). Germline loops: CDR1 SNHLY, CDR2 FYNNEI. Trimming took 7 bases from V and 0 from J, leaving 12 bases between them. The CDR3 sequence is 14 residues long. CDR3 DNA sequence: TGTGCCAGCAAGGGTACAGGTCTGAACACTGAAGCTTTCTTT. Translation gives CASKGTGLNTEAFF.

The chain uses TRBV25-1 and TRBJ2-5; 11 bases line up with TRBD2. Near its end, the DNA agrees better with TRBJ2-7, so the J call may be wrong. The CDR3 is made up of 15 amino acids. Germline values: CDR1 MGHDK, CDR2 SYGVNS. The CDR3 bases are TGTGCCAGCAGTACCGGGACTAGCGGCTCCTACGAGCAGTACTTC. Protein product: CASSTGTSGSYEQYF.